A selection of T cell receptor beta chains follows, all from one sample in a study of blood T cell repertoires in COVID-19. The repertoire was sequenced with immunoSEQ multiplex PCR; TCRdb's copy has only in-frame clones and lacks some. The table includes some 240,000 clones, around four fifths detected once. The sequenced material came from peripheral blood. The receptors derive from a woman aged 70-85 years with COVID-19, enrolled during active disease. Each CDR3 is given with its conserved first and last residue. A D gene is named only where the DNA matches it firmly. Expanded clones get a size class; other rows say once, few or many, or leave the size out.

TRBV2	.	TRBJ2-5	.	CASMRRETQYF	TGTGCCAGCATGAGGAGAGAGACCCAGTACTTC
TRBV11-2	TRBD2	TRBJ2-2	.	CASSSPSGIIIGELFF	TGTGCCAGCAGCTCACCTAGCGGGATAATTATCGGGGAGCTGTTTTTT
TRBV20-1	.	TRBJ1-5	.	CSASSRQRNQPQHF	TGCAGTGCTAGTTCCCGACAGCGCAATCAGCCCCAGCATTTT
TRBV3-1/TRBV3-2	TRBD1	TRBJ2-7	.	CASSPLRDRYYEQYF	TGTGCCAGCAGCCCACTCCGGGACAGGTACTACGAGCAGTACTTC
TRBV2	TRBD2	TRBJ2-7	.	CASSSSGITYEQYF	TGTGCCAGCAGTTCTAGCGGGATAACCTACGAGCAGTACTTC
TRBV7-9	.	TRBJ1-6	once	CASSFPGNNSPLHF	TGTGCCAGCAGCTTTCCCGGGAATAATTCACCCCTCCACTTT
TRBV7-2	.	TRBJ2-5	.	CASSFGGGAWETQYF	TGTGCCAGCAGCTTCGGAGGGGGCGCGTGGGAGACCCAGTACTTC
TRBV11-2	TRBD2	TRBJ2-3	.	CASSLTSGSPDTQYF	TGTGCCAGCAGCTTAACTAGCGGGAGCCCAGATACGCAGTATTTT
TRBV2	.	TRBJ2-7	.	CASSEEGPYEQYF	TGTGCCAGCAGTGAAGAGGGGCCCTACGAGCAGTACTTC
TRBV4-3	.	TRBJ2-3	.	CASSQRRADTQYF	TGCGCCAGCAGCCAAAGGAGAGCAGATACGCAGTATTTT
TRBV27	TRBD2	TRBJ2-7	.	CASIRAGGVGEQYF	TGTGCCAGCATTAGGGCGGGAGGAGTTGGCGAGCAGTACTTC
TRBV29-1	TRBD2	TRBJ2-3	.	CSVEGVAGASTDTQYF	TGCAGCGTTGAAGGGGTAGCGGGGGCTAGCACAGATACGCAGTATTTT
TRBV2	.	TRBJ2-5	.	CASNGMASYQETQYF	TGTGCCAGCAACGGGATGGCCTCATACCAAGAGACCCAGTACTTC
TRBV30	TRBD1	TRBJ1-4	.	CAWSVGFLGTGSNEKLFF	TGTGCCTGGAGTGTAGGGTTTCTCGGGACAGGATCTAATGAAAAACTGTTTTTT
TRBV5-1	.	TRBJ2-3	.	CASSLPIGDTQYF	TGCGCCAGCAGCTTACCTATCGGGGATACGCAGTATTTT
TRBV5-1	TRBD1	TRBJ2-7	.	CASSPRTGGNEQYF	TGCGCCAGCAGCCCCCGGACAGGGGGCAACGAGCAGTACTTC
TRBV6-5	.	TRBJ2-5	.	CASTRGGQETQYF	TGTGCCAGCACCCGAGGGGGACAAGAGACCCAGTACTTC
TRBV7-2	.	TRBJ2-7	.	CASSLGVAYEQYF	TGTGCCAGCAGCTTAGGCGTCGCCTACGAGCAGTACTTC
TRBV7-2	.	TRBJ1-1	.	CASSLRRGNTEAFF	TGTGCCAGCAGCCTTAGACGGGGGAACACTGAAGCTTTCTTT
TRBV11-3	TRBD2	TRBJ2-3	.	CASSLGGTGGSTDTQYF	TGTGCCAGCAGCTTGGGGGGTACGGGAGGGAGCACAGATACGCAGTATTTT
TRBV3-1/TRBV3-2	.	TRBJ1-6	.	CASSQSDSRSPLHF	TGTGCCAGCAGCCAATCGGACAGTCGTTCACCCCTCCACTTT
TRBV14	.	TRBJ1-4	.	CASSQVRGEKLFF	TGTGCCAGCAGCCAAGTTCGGGGTGAAAAACTGTTTTTT
TRBV28	TRBD1	TRBJ1-2	.	CASSYPGTGFNYGYTF	TGTGCCAGCAGTTATCCCGGGACAGGGTTTAACTATGGCTACACCTTC
TRBV7-8	.	TRBJ2-5	.	CASSFSYQETQYF	TGTGCCAGCAGCTTTTCCTACCAAGAGACCCAGTACTTC
TRBV20-1	TRBD2	TRBJ2-1	.	CSASKLAGDDNEQFF	TGCAGTGCTAGTAAATTAGCGGGGGATGACAATGAGCAGTTCTTC
TRBV28	.	TRBJ2-5	.	CASSLGRARETQYF	TGTGCCAGCAGTTTAGGCAGGGCGAGAGAGACCCAGTACTTC
TRBV27	TRBD1	TRBJ2-3	.	CASSFLVSTGGASTQYF	TGTGCCAGCAGTTTCCTGGTTTCGACAGGGGGCGCTTCTACGCAGTATTTT
TRBV4-1	.	TRBJ2-7	.	CASSQVSGANEQYF	TGCGCCAGCAGCCAAGTATCTGGGGCCAACGAGCAGTACTTC
TRBV7-8	TRBD1	TRBJ1-6	few	CASSYGTGLASPLHF	TGTGCCAGCAGCTATGGGACAGGGTTAGCTTCACCCCTCCACTTT
TRBV29-1	.	TRBJ2-2	.	CSVYPWGAGELFF	TGCAGCGTTTACCCTTGGGGGGCCGGGGAGCTGTTTTTT
TRBV28	.	TRBJ1-2	.	CASSFLVVGESNYGYTF	TGTGCCAGCAGTTTTTTGGTTGTCGGGGAATCTAACTATGGCTACACCTTC
TRBV30	TRBD1	TRBJ2-5	.	CAWSQGVQETQYF	TGTGCCTGGAGTCAGGGGGTCCAAGAGACCCAGTACTTC
TRBV15	.	TRBJ1-4	.	CATSRDRREGEKLFF	TGTGCCACCAGCAGAGATCGGAGGGAGGGGGAAAAACTGTTTTTT
TRBV5-1	.	TRBJ2-5	.	CASSLGRAPETQYF	TGCGCCAGCAGCTTGGGCAGGGCTCCAGAGACCCAGTACTTC
TRBV28	.	TRBJ1-4	.	CASKEVNEKLFF	TGTGCCAGCAAGGAGGTTAATGAAAAACTGTTTTTT
TRBV6-5	.	TRBJ1-6	.	CASSYGTGVNSPLHF	TGTGCCAGCAGTTATGGCACGGGGGTTAATTCACCCCTCCACTTT
TRBV5-1	.	TRBJ2-5	.	CASSPQGNPGETQYF	TGCGCCAGCAGCCCGCAGGGGAACCCGGGGGAGACCCAGTACTTC
TRBV19	TRBD2	TRBJ2-3	.	CASSTPGLAGDLSDTQYF	TGTGCCAGTAGTACCCCTGGACTAGCGGGAGATTTATCAGATACGCAGTATTTT
TRBV5-4	.	TRBJ2-7	few	CASSPPGIPYEQYF	TGTGCCAGCAGTCCGCCGGGAATCCCCTACGAGCAGTACTTC
TRBV19	.	TRBJ1-6	.	CASSTRNSPLHF	TGTGCCAGTAGTACTCGGAATTCACCCCTCCACTTT
TRBV27	.	TRBJ2-7	once	CASSSGGHGTGEQYF	TGTGCCAGCAGTTCTGGAGGTCATGGAACGGGCGAGCAGTACTTC
TRBV7-9	TRBD1	TRBJ1-2	.	CASSTTRGTGVPLHGYTF	TGTGCCAGCAGCACCACCAGGGGGACAGGGGTCCCCCTCCATGGCTACACCTTC
TRBV5-1	TRBD2	TRBJ2-2	.	CASRIAGSSGELFF	TGCGCCAGCAGGATAGCGGGAAGCTCCGGGGAGCTGTTTTTT
TRBV27	TRBD1	TRBJ1-5	.	CASSPWGTGGSQPQHF	TGTGCCAGCAGTCCCTGGGGAACAGGGGGCAGTCAGCCCCAGCATTTT
TRBV27	.	TRBJ1-6	.	CASSLAPGLVNSPLHF	TGTGCCAGCAGTTTAGCCCCGGGACTGGTTAATTCACCCCTCCACTTT
TRBV24-1	TRBD1	TRBJ1-1	.	CATSDSRTGRTEAFF	TGTGCCACCAGTGATTCTCGGACAGGGCGTACTGAAGCTTTCTTT
TRBV7-6	.	TRBJ1-2	few	CASSFSGGLAGYTF	TGTGCCAGCAGCTTCAGCGGGGGATTGGCTGGCTACACCTTC
TRBV3-1/TRBV3-2	.	TRBJ1-2	.	CASSQEAPHYGYTF	TGTGCCAGCAGCCAAGAGGCTCCGCACTATGGCTACACCTTC
TRBV28	TRBD1	TRBJ2-7	.	CASNRQGPFYEQYF	TGTGCCAGCAATAGACAGGGGCCTTTCTACGAGCAGTACTTC
TRBV24-1	TRBD1	TRBJ1-2	.	CATSDATGGPYGYTF	TGTGCCACCAGTGATGCAACAGGGGGCCCCTATGGCTACACCTTC
TRBV11-2	TRBD2	TRBJ2-1	.	CASSVFGTSGRNEQFF	TGTGCCAGCAGCGTATTCGGGACTAGCGGGAGGAATGAGCAGTTCTTC
TRBV13	.	TRBJ2-1	.	CASSFMSYNEQFF	TGTGCCAGCAGCTTCATGTCCTACAATGAGCAGTTCTTC
TRBV7-8	.	TRBJ1-4	.	CASSFREGPGEKLFF	TGTGCCAGCAGCTTTAGGGAGGGGCCCGGTGAAAAACTGTTTTTT
TRBV6-2/TRBV6-3	TRBD2	TRBJ2-2	.	CASSYAGEGTGELFF	TGTGCCAGCAGTTACGCGGGAGAGGGCACCGGGGAGCTGTTTTTT
TRBV3-1/TRBV3-2	TRBD1	TRBJ2-1	.	CASSHLTGGHNEQFF	TGTGCCAGCAGCCATCTAACAGGGGGGCACAATGAGCAGTTCTTC
TRBV28	.	TRBJ1-1	many	CASSFGGAAQMNTEAFF	TGTGCCAGCAGTTTCGGAGGGGCCGCCCAGATGAACACTGAAGCTTTCTTT
TRBV19	TRBD2	TRBJ2-1	.	CASTPPGLAGRNNEQFF	TGTGCCAGTACCCCACCGGGACTAGCGGGAAGAAACAATGAGCAGTTCTTC
TRBV3-1/TRBV3-2	.	TRBJ1-2	.	CASSQGTGVSYGYTF	TGTGCCAGCAGCCAAGGTACGGGAGTATCCTATGGCTACACCTTC